A selection of T cell receptor beta chains follows, all from one sample in a study of T cell repertoires in aging, cancer and after chemotherapy. Via MiXCR, TCRdb re-called the multiplex PCR reads, giving one row per CDR3 protein. Of fewer than 11,000 distinct CDR3 sequences listed, under 40% are singletons. The sequenced sample consisted of blood. Receptors were obtained from a human donor in good health. The CDR3 runs from the conserved cysteine through the conserved F or W. The D gene is left open where the match is weak. Size is stated for part of the rows, as once, few or many counts, or as a class when the clone is expanded.

D gene,clone size,V gene,J gene,CDR3 DNA,CDR3 protein
.,.,TRBV5-1,TRBJ2-7,TGCGCCAGCAGCTTGGTTTGGGGGGGAGGCAGGGGGAACGAGCAGTACTTC,CASSLVWGGGRGNEQYF
.,.,TRBV20-1,TRBJ2-7,TGCAGTCCCCAGGGACCCTACGAGCAGTACTTC,CSPQGPYEQYF
.,few,TRBV27,TRBJ1-1,TGTGCCAGCAGTTTCTCCGAGAACACTGAAGCTTTCTTT,CASSFSENTEAFF
.,.,TRBV5-4,TRBJ2-1,TGTGCCAGCAGCCCCGGGAACTATGAGCAGTTCTTC,CASSPGNYEQFF
.,.,TRBV6-2/TRBV6-3,TRBJ1-1,TGTGCCAGCAGTTATGGGGTCGGCACTGAAGCTTTCTTT,CASSYGVGTEAFF
.,.,TRBV18,TRBJ1-2,TGTGCCAGCTCACCACAGGTTAACTATGGCTACACCTTC,CASSPQVNYGYTF
TRBD2,.,TRBV5-6,TRBJ2-1,TGTGCCAGCAGCGGGGGCCTAGCGGGAGTATACAATGAGCAGTTCTTC,CASSGGLAGVYNEQFF
.,.,TRBV5-6,TRBJ2-5,TGTGCCAGCAGCCGGCAGGGAGTTGAGACCCAGTACTTC,CASSRQGVETQYF
.,medium-sized,TRBV29-1,TRBJ2-2,TGCAGCGTTAGGAGGAGCCTGGGCGGGGAGCTGTTTTTT,CSVRRSLGGELFF
TRBD1,.,TRBV27,TRBJ2-7,TGTGCCAGCAGTCTACCGGGACAGGGGGTGTACGAGCAGTACTTC,CASSLPGQGVYEQYF
.,few,TRBV13,TRBJ2-2,TGTGCCAGCAGCTTAGGGCCATCCACCGGGGAGCTGTTTTTT,CASSLGPSTGELFF
.,.,TRBV6-1,TRBJ1-1,TGTGCCAGCAGTGACCGCAGGGGCGTCATGAACACTGAAGCTTTCTTT,CASSDRRGVMNTEAFF
.,.,TRBV5-4,TRBJ2-1,TGCGCCAGCAGCTTGTACGGGAGCGCCTCCTACAATGAGCAGTTCTTC,CASSLYGSASYNEQFF
.,.,TRBV27,TRBJ1-2,TGTGCCAGCCGTTGGCACAGGTTATATGGCTACACCTTC,CASRWHRLYGYTF
.,.,TRBV5-4,TRBJ1-3,TGTGCCAGCAGCCCCGACAGGACGAGCTCTGGAAACACCATATATTTT,CASSPDRTSSGNTIYF
.,.,TRBV27,TRBJ2-3,TGTGCCAGCAGCCAACAGCCAAACACAGATACGCAGTATTTT,CASSQQPNTDTQYF
.,once,TRBV29-1,TRBJ1-1,TGCAGCGTTGTCCGGGCCAGAAGCGAGGGGAGACTCGGGGCACGGGGGGGCAACACTGAAGCTTTCTTT,CSVVRARSEGRLGARGGNTEAFF
.,medium-sized,TRBV29-1,TRBJ2-5,TGCAGCGTTGATTTCAGCGTAAACCAAGAGACCCAGTACTTC,CSVDFSVNQETQYF
TRBD1,.,TRBV29-1,TRBJ1-1,TGCAGCGTTGGTAGGGGACAGGGGAAAACGAACACTGAAGCTTTCTTT,CSVGRGQGKTNTEAFF
.,.,TRBV19,TRBJ2-6,TGTGCCAGTAGTGCCCTCTCTGGGGCCAACGTCCTGACTTTC,CASSALSGANVLTF
TRBD2,few,TRBV29-1,TRBJ2-7,TGCAGCGCCTCTCCCGCGGGAGCAGGGTGGGCCTACGAGCAGTACTTC,CSASPAGAGWAYEQYF
.,few,TRBV19,TRBJ1-4,TGTGCCAGTAGTATCAGGGAGGTCGAAAAACTGTTTTTT,CASSIREVEKLFF
.,.,TRBV6-2/TRBV6-3,TRBJ2-1,TGTGCCAGCAGTTACTCGGGCAGCCGTGGGATATACAATGAGCAGTTCTTC,CASSYSGSRGIYNEQFF
.,few,TRBV19,TRBJ2-1,TGTGCCACCTCTCGGGGGCCTCGGTCCCCCTCCCAACTAGACTATAATGAGCAGTTCTTC,CATSRGPRSPSQLDYNEQFF